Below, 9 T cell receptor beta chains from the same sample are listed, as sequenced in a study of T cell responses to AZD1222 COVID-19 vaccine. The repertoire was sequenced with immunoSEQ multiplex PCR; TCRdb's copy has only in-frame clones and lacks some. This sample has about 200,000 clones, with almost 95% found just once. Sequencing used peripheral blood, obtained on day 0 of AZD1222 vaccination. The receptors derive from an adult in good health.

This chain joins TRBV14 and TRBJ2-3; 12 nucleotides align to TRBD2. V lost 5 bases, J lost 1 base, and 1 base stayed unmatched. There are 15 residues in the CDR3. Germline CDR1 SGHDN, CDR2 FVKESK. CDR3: CASSRTSGGTDTQYF. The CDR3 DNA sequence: TGTGCCAGCAGCAGGACTAGCGGGGGCACAGATACGCAGTATTTT.

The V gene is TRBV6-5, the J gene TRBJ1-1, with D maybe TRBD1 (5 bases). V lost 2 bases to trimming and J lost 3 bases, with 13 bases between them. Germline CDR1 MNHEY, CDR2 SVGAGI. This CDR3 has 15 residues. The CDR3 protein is CASSYAGEGHTEAFF. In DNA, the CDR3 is TGTGCCAGCAGTTACGCGGGGGAAGGGCACACTGAAGCTTTCTTT.

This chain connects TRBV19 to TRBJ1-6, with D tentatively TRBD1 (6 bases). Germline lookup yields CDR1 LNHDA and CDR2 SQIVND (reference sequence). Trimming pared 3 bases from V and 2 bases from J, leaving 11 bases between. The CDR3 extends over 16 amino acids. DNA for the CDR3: TGTGCCAGTAGTATCATGAGGGGGACCTATAATTCACCCCTCCACTTT. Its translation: CASSIMRGTYNSPLHF.

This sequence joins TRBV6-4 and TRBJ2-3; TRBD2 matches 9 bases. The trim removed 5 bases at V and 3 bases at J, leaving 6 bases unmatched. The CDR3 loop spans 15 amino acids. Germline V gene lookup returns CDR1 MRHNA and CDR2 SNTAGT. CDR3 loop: CASSQSRGGTDTQYF. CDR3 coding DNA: TGTGCCAGCAGTCAATCGCGGGGGGGGACAGATACGCAGTATTTT.

The CDR3 region is CASRPPYRGYGYTF. CDR3 DNA sequence: TGCGCCAGCCGACCACCGTACCGAGGCTATGGCTACACCTTC. The chain recombines TRBV5-1 with TRBJ1-2, with unresolved D. The CDR3 has 14 amino acids. Germline V gene sequence: CDR1 SGHRS, CDR2 YFSETQ. V lost 7 bases to trimming and J lost 4 bases, with 17 bases between them. Complete variable domain (other parts from reference TRBV5-1 and TRBJ1-2): KAGVTQTPRYLIKTRGQQVTLSCSPISGHRSVSWYQQTPGQGLQFLFEYFSETQRNKGNFPGRFSGRQFSNSRSEMNVSTLELGDSALYLCASRPPYRGYGYTFGSGTRLTVV.

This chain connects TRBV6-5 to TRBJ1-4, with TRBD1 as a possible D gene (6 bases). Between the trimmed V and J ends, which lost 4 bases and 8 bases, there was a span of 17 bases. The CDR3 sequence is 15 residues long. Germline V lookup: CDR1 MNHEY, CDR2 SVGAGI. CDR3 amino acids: CASSSRDTFREKLFF. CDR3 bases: TGTGCCAGCAGTTCCCGGGACACCTTCCGGGAAAAACTGTTTTTT.

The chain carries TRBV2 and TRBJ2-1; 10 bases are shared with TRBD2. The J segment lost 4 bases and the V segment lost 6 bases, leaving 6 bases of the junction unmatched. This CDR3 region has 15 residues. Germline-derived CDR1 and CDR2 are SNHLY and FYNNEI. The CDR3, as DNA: TGTGCCAGCAGAATACTAGCGGGGATATACAATGAGCAGTTCTTC. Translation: CASRILAGIYNEQFF.

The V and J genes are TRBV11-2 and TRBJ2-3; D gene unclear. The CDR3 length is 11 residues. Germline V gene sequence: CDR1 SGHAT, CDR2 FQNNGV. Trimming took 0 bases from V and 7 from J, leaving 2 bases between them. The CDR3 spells CASSLEYTQYF. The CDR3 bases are TGTGCCAGCAGCTTAGAGTATACGCAGTATTTT.

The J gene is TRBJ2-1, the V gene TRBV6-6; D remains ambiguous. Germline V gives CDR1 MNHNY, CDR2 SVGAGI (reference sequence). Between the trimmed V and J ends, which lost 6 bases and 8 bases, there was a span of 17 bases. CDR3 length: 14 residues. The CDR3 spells CASSRLAEVDEQFF. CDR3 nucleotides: TGTGCCAGCAGCCGGCTGGCCGAGGTCGATGAGCAGTTCTTC.